This TCR beta chain was recovered during a study of CD8 T cells in Susac syndrome (dated by TCRdb to between 2019 and 2020). About the study as a whole: The study used repertoire sequencing to test whether antigen drove CD8+ T cell activation and differentiation in Susac syndrome.

As to this clonotype: Its antigen is not yet known. Base qualities are not at hand, and no much larger clone is one base apart.

Peripheral blood CD8+ and CD4+ T cells from healthy donors, Susac syndrome patients and multiple sclerosis patients were profiled by high-throughput TCR beta sequencing. Healthy donors were included as age- and sex-matched controls. Bulk CD8+ and CD4+ T cells were purified by magnetic negative isolation, while CD8+ TEMRA cells were enriched using FACS. Blood was drawn into EDTA tubes, processed within 24 hours, and PBMCs were isolated by density gradient centrifugation. PBMCs intended for TCR sequencing were frozen in liquid nitrogen and were later thawed in a 37 degrees C water bath. The sorted or isolated CD4+, CD8+ and CD8+ TEMRA cells reached a purity of at least 90%. RNA was extracted using the RNeasy kit, and roughly 0.5 to 1 microgram was reverse transcribed with random hexamers. TCR beta CDR3 regions were amplified with the immunoSEQ multiplex PCR assay covering 54 Vbeta and 13 Jbeta segments. PCR amplification bias was corrected using a synthetic template baseline for primer optimization and computational correction. Concerning the study's data processing: Reads were annotated to V, D and J genes according to IMGT and were analyzed with immunoSEQ Analyzer, with only productive sequences retained. To calculate clonality, Shannon entropy was normalized by log2 of the number of productive unique sequences and then subtracted from one. For each patient and control, public and private clones were evaluated within the 100 most prevalent clones. A clone was defined as Susac-specific if it was absent from the healthy and MS cohorts, from some 1,100 published viral clones and from other ImmuneACCESS disease sequences. The public reads were reprocessed in TCRdb via fastp at Q25 and MiXCR, keeping in-frame beta chains. Merged by CDR3 protein, the rows form single entries marked with the most common genes and DNA. TCRdb's processing, not the authors' own work, is the source of the V and J calls. The sample table holds about 120,000 distinct CDR3 sequences, of which roughly 94% were seen once. The top ten clonotypes cover about 0.089% of the sample.

The germline V gene sets CDR1 to SGHTA and CDR2 to FQGNSA. The CDR3, from cysteine to phenylalanine, totals 14 residues. Just CDR3 DNA is preserved here, 42 bases in frame from base 1. The V end gives up 4 bases and the J end 7 bases, leaving 7 bases in the junction not matched to a gene. What the research found in general, with its limitations: The TCR sequencing and HLA analysis was acknowledged to have included a relatively small number of individuals.

Sequenced sample: CD4+ T cells from PBMCs. The V and J segments used are TRBV7-2 and TRBJ2-1; the central 7 bases match TRBD2. This sequence originates from a human donor in good health. The DNA sequence is given as TGTGCCAGCAGCTATCGACTAGCCCGGAATGAGCAGTTCTTC. This encodes CASSYRLARNEQFF.